The next 23 T cell receptor delta chains were all read from a single sample in a study of gamma-delta chains in newborns, infants, children (dated by TCRdb to the late 2010s). Instrument on record: Illumina MiSeq. TCRdb reprocessed the public data with the CATT caller; entries with the same nucleotide sequence were combined afterwards. Within this sample are around 4,500 delta-chain clones, with around 5% of them counted one time only. The top ten constitute approximately 11% of the sample. The sample was blood. These receptors all stem from a child who was a newborn, infant or young child, either healthy, febrile or measles-vaccinated (not recorded which).

Only a few counts were recorded for this clone. The chain has TRDV1 and TRDJ2, with a possible D match to TRDD3 (6 bases). The CDR3 sequence is 20 residues long. CDR1 and CDR2 from the germline V gene are TSWWSYY and QGS. V lost 1 base and J lost 1, with 22 bases in between. This CDR3 reads CALGEPFSGWGCVLTAQLFF. In nucleotides, the CDR3 is TGTGCTCTTGGGGAACCGTTCTCGGGCTGGGGTTGCGTTTTGACAGCACAACTCTTCTTT.

The chain links TRDV3 to TRDJ1; 12 nucleotides line up with TRDD3. The V and J ends lost 2 bases and 7 bases, in that order; junction bases with no gene match: 11. The CDR3 consists of 15 residues. In germline, CDR1 is TVYSNPD, CDR2 GDNSRS (reference sequence). The CDR3 is CAFLYSGGYAGKLIF. The DNA for the CDR3 is TGTGCCTTTCTCTATTCTGGGGGATACGCGGGTAAACTCATCTTT.

The V and J genes are TRDV1 and TRDJ1; 10 positions match TRDD3. V lost 1 base, J lost 0 bases, and 8 bases stayed unmatched. CDR1 TSWWSYY and CDR2 QGS come from the germline V gene. The CDR3 consists of 18 residues. Written as DNA, the CDR3 is TGTGCTCTTGGGGAACCCCGACTGGGGGATTACTACACCGATAAACTCATCTTT. Its protein is CALGEPRLGDYYTDKLIF.

This clone occurred a few times. The genes are TRDV2 and TRDJ3; TRDD3 agrees at 10 bases. Germline V gives CDR1 GEAIGNYY, CDR2 EKD. The CDR3 has 18 residues. After removal of 1 base from V and 1 base from J, the junction contained 3 bases not matched to a gene. The CDR3 DNA follows: TGTGCCTGTGACACTGGGGGATACCAGTCCTGGGACACCCGACAGATGTTTTTC. Its protein is CACDTGGYQSWDTRQMFF.

This clone was detected a few times. This sequence joins TRDV2 and TRDJ3, with D possibly matching TRDD3 (6 bases). The CDR3 consists of 18 residues. CDR1 is GEAIGNYY and CDR2 is EKD in the germline V gene. V dropped 0 bases and J dropped 0 bases, with 11 bases sitting between them. CDR3 nucleotides: TGTGCCTGTGACACCTTGGGGGCTTGCTCCTGGGACACCCGACAGATGTTTTTC. This translates into CACDTLGACSWDTRQMFF.

This clone was observed a few times. Other DNA variants within this sample encode the same CDR3. V gene TRDV2 combines with J gene TRDJ3; TRDD3 matches at 10 bases. V was pared by 0 bases and J by 0 bases, with 7 bases of the junction left unmatched. The CDR3 loop spans 20 amino acids. Germline V CDR1 and CDR2: GEAIGNYY, EKD. CDR3 coding DNA: TGTGCCTGTGACACCGCGGGGGGATACGCCAGCTCCTGGGACACCCGACAGATGTTTTTC. The encoded protein is CACDTAGGYASSWDTRQMFF.

This clone was observed a handful of times. The chain couples TRDV1 to TRDJ1, with TRDD3 matching 8 bases. Trimming removed 4 bases from V and 0 bases from J; junction bases left unmatched: 16. The CDR3 runs 19 residues. Germline V lookup: CDR1 TSWWSYY, CDR2 QGS. The CDR3 spells CALGGLPRTGGRYTDKLIF. In DNA, the CDR3 is TGTGCTCTTGGGGGCCTTCCCCGAACTGGGGGCCGGTACACCGATAAACTCATCTTT.

As concerns this clone: A much larger clone is a single base away; this may be a read error. The chain employs TRDV2 and TRDJ3, with 11 bases that match TRDD3. The CDR3 contains 18 residues. The germline V gene encodes CDR1 GEAIGNYY and CDR2 EKD. CDR3 amino acids: CACDTAGGYSWGTRQMFF. CDR3 bases: TGTGCCTGTGACACCGCTGGGGGATACTCCTGGGGCACCCGACAGATGTTTTTC.

This clone occurred a few times. Since a far larger clone is one base different, this is likely a read error. The identical CDR3 is also encoded by other nucleotide sequences in the sample. This chain joins TRDV2 and TRDJ3; 9 nucleotides align to TRDD3. Losses at the gene ends were 0 bases for V and 0 bases for J; bases not matched to a gene: 5. This CDR3 comprises 19 residues. The germline gives CDR1 GEAIGNYY, CDR2 EKD. The CDR3 region is CACDTVLGDSSWDTRQMFF. The CDR3, as DNA: TGTGCCTGTGACACCGTACTGGGGGACAGCTCCTGGGACACCCGACAGATGTTTTTC.

This chain connects TRDV2 to TRDJ2, with D possibly matching TRDD3 (6 bases). The J gene, absent from TCRdb, was called here by matching the DNA to germline. The CDR3 consists of 19 residues. CDR1 and CDR2 from the germline V gene are GEAIGNYY and EKD. Deletions cut 3 bases from V and 5 bases from J, with 27 bases between. The CDR3 DNA reads TGTGCCTGTGACCAATGGGGTTGGGACCGGGGGGAGAACACAGCACAACTCTTCTTT. Residues: CACDQWGWDRGENTAQLFF.

This clone was recorded a few times. The chain links TRDV2 to TRDJ2, with 8 bases aligning to TRDD3. Germline assignment: CDR1 GEAIGNYY and CDR2 EKD. The CDR3 contains 19 residues. The junction had 18 bases not matched to a gene; V was cut back by 0 bases and J by 7 bases. The chain's CDR3 is CACDTVNMGYASTGAQLFF. For the CDR3, the DNA is TGTGCCTGTGACACCGTTAATATGGGATACGCGTCCACCGGAGCACAACTCTTCTTT.

The chain employs TRDV3 and TRDJ2; 10 positions match TRDD3. The ends lost 0 bases at V and 0 bases at J; junction bases unmatched: 7. In germline, CDR1 is TVYSNPD, CDR2 GDNSRS (reference sequence). The CDR3 length is 17 residues. The CDR3 region is CAFRGDTREALTAQLFF. The CDR3 coding sequence is TGTGCCTTTAGGGGGGATACGCGAGAGGCTTTGACAGCACAACTCTTCTTT.

For this clone: This clone may be a read error of a much larger clone one base away. The CDR3 DNA reads TGTGCCTGTGACACGTACTGGGGGAACTCCTGGGACACCCGACAGATGTTTTTC. Translated, it gives CACDTYWGNSWDTRQMFF. J is TRDJ3 and V is TRDV2; 9 nucleotides match TRDD3. CDR3 length: 18 residues. J gave up 0 bases and V 1 base, and 3 bases lay outside the gene matches. The germline gives CDR1 GEAIGNYY, CDR2 EKD.

On this clone itself: An end of the junction differs from the germline gene, which may be a read error. The chain has TRDV2 and TRDJ1; 9 bases align to TRDD3. The J gene was missing in TCRdb and was found by matching the end of the DNA to germline. The germline V gene has CDR1 GEAIGNYY and CDR2 EKD. CDR3 length equals 16 residues. CDR3 DNA sequence: TGTGCCGGTGACACGGGGACTGGGGGAAACAGCGATAAACTCATCTTT. Amino acids: CAGDTGTGGNSDKLIF.

Remarks on this clone: Other DNA sequences from this sample encode an identical CDR3 as well. V gene TRDV2 combines with J gene TRDJ3; D remains unclear. The CDR3 runs to 19 residues. V was clipped by 0 bases and J by 0 bases, with 14 bases between them. Germline V gene data show CDR1 as GEAIGNYY and CDR2 as EKD. The CDR3: CACDTVEGPSSWDTRQMFF. The DNA of the CDR3 is TGTGCCTGTGACACCGTTGAGGGGCCTAGCTCCTGGGACACCCGACAGATGTTTTTC.

This clone was seen more than once but under ten times. V usage is TRDV2 and J usage is TRDJ2, with TRDD3 matching over 8 bases. Germline V gene data show CDR1 as GEAIGNYY and CDR2 as EKD. The V and J ends lost 0 bases and 4 bases, in that order; junction bases with no gene match: 6. This CDR3 comprises 16 residues. CDR3 coding DNA: TGTGCCTGTGACACCCTGGGGGACACCCCGACAGCACAACTCTTCTTT. Amino acids: CACDTLGDTPTAQLFF.

This clone was seen only a few times. This chain links TRDV1 with TRDJ1; 8 positions match TRDD3. From germline, CDR1 is TSWWSYY and CDR2 QGS. The CDR3 contains 21 residues. Trimming took 1 base from V and 0 from J; bases not matched to a gene: 19. CDR3 loop: CALGEQGFPYTGGPNTDKLIF. The CDR3 DNA reads TGTGCTCTTGGGGAACAGGGCTTCCCATATACTGGGGGTCCTAACACCGATAAACTCATCTTT.

This clone occurred a few times. V and J are TRDV2 and TRDJ3; TRDD3 matches 10 bases. This CDR3 comprises 18 residues. V shed 1 base, J shed 2 bases, and the junction held 4 bases outside the gene matches. Germline V gene data show CDR1 as GEAIGNYY and CDR2 as EKD. For the CDR3, the DNA is TGTGCCTGTGACACTGGGGGATACAACGCCTGGGACACCCGACAGATGTTTTTC. It encodes CACDTGGYNAWDTRQMFF.

A few counts support this clone. The rearrangement uses TRDV2 and TRDJ2; 9 bases match TRDD3. After removal of 3 bases from V and 4 bases from J, the junction contained 14 bases not matched to a gene. This CDR3 contains 18 residues. Germline loops: CDR1 GEAIGNYY, CDR2 EKD. The CDR3 loop reads CACDPILGDSWGTAQLFF. CDR3 bases: TGTGCCTGTGACCCGATACTGGGGGACTCCTGGGGGACAGCACAACTCTTCTTT.

This clone was seen a few times. The V gene is TRDV2, the J gene TRDJ3; 11 bases agree with TRDD3. Germline assignment: CDR1 GEAIGNYY and CDR2 EKD. The V and J ends lost 3 bases and 0 bases, in that order; junction bases with no gene match: 9. CDR3 length equals 20 residues. CDR3 sequence reads: CACDRMGDTLSSWDTRQMFF. The CDR3 DNA sequence: TGTGCCTGTGACCGGATGGGGGATACGCTTAGCTCCTGGGACACCCGACAGATGTTTTTC.

This clone has more than one count but fewer than ten. A read error is possible here, since a much larger clone lies one base away. This sample includes further DNA sequences coding for the same CDR3. The V gene is TRDV2, the J gene TRDJ1; TRDD3 matches at 7 bases. CDR1 GEAIGNYY and CDR2 EKD come from the germline V gene. The CDR3 extends over 17 amino acids. The CDR3, as DNA: TGTGCCTGTGACACCGTGGGGTCTGGGGGCCAAAGGGATAAACTCATCTTC. Protein: CACDTVGSGGQRDKLIF.

In its sample, this clone was seen a few times. V usage is TRDV1 and J usage is TRDJ1; TRDD2 matches 7 bases. The V gene end was trimmed by 2 bases and the J gene end by 0 bases; junction bases not matched to a gene: 9. This CDR3 is built from 17 residues. The germline CDR1 and CDR2 sequences are TSWWSYY and QGS. The CDR3 DNA follows: TGTGCTCTTGGGGAATTCTGGGTCTTCCTATACACCGATAAACTCATCTTT. This gives the protein CALGEFWVFLYTDKLIF.

Relative to its sample, this clone is medium-sized. This sample includes further DNA sequences coding for the same CDR3. The chain carries TRDV2 and TRDJ3, with 11 bases identical to TRDD3. V gave up 2 bases and J gave up 2 bases; unmatched junction bases: 1. The germline V gene has CDR1 GEAIGNYY and CDR2 EKD. The CDR3 loop spans 17 amino acids. CDR3 sequence reads: CACDILGDTWDTRQMFF. For the CDR3, the DNA is TGTGCCTGTGACATACTGGGGGATACCTGGGACACCCGACAGATGTTTTTC.